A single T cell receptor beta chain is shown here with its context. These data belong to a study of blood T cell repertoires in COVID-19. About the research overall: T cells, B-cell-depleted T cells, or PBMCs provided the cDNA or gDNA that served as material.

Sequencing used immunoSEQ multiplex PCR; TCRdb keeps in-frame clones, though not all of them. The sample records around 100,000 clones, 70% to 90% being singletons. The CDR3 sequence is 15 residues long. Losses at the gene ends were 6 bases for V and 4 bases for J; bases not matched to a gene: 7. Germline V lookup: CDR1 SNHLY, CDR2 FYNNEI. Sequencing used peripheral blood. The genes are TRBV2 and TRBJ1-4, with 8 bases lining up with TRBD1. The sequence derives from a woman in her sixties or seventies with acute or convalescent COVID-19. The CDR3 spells CASSPQDRVNEKLFF. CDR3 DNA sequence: TGTGCCAGCAGCCCTCAGGACAGGGTTAATGAAAAACTGTTTTTT.